The clone carrying this TCR beta chain is a singleton in its sample. The antigen remains undetermined. At one end the junction does not follow the germline gene, possibly because of a read error. The sample is drawn from a study of vaccination and CD4 T cells after COVID-19. Treatment of the sample: roughly ten-day PBMC culture with coronavirus spike peptide pools or control peptides (ViraFEST assay). ViraFEST sequenced TCRs after peptide-pool expansion of antigen-specific T cells. An Oncomine TCR Beta short-read assay was used to sequence the DNA from cultured CD4+ T cells. TCRdb ran MiXCR on the PCR reads and lists one entry per CDR3 protein. The data show 12,000 to 15,000 distinct CDR3 sequences, with roughly 29% seen just once and 22% held by the top ten. The CDR3 contains 13 residues. Germline V gene lookup returns CDR1 SGHTA and CDR2 FQGNSA.

The TCR sequence derives from a human donor with COVID-19. The gene calls are TRBV7-2 and TRBJ2-7; D tentatively reads TRBD1 or TRBD2 (6 bases each). Sequencing input: cultured CD4+ T cells from blood. CDR3: CASSRGGSGEQYF. CDR3 DNA sequence: TGCGCCAGCAGCAGAGGGGGGTCTGGCGAGCAGTACTTC.